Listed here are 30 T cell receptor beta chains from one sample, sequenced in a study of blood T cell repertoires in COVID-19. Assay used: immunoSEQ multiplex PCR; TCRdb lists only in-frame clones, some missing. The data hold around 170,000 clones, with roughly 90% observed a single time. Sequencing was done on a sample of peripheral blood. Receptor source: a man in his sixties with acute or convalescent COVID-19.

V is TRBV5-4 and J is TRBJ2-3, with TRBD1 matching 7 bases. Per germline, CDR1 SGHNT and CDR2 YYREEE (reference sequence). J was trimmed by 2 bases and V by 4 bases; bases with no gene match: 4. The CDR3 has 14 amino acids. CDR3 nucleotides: TGTGCCAGCAGCCAAGGACAGGACACAGATACGCAGTATTTT. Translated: CASSQGQDTDTQYF.

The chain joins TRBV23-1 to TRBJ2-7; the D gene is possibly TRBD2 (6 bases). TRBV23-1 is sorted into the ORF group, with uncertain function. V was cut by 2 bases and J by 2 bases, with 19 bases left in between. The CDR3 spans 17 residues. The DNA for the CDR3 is TGCGCCAGCAGTCAAGGGAGGACACCGGGGGACCCCTACGAGCAGTACGTC. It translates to CASSQGRTPGDPYEQYV.

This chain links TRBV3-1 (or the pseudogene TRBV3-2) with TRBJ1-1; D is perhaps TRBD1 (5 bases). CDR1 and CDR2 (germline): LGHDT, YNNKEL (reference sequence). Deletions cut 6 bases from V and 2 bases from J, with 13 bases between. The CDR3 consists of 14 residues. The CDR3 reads CASSPGGPNTEAFF. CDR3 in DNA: TGTGCCAGCAGTCCCGGGGGACCCAACACTGAAGCTTTCTTT.

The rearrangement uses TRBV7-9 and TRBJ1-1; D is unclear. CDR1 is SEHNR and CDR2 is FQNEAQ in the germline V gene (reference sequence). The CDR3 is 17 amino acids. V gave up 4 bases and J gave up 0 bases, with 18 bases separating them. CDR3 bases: TGTGCCAGCAGCTCCAGAAAAGGGCGGGAGTTGAACACTGAAGCTTTCTTT. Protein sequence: CASSSRKGRELNTEAFF.

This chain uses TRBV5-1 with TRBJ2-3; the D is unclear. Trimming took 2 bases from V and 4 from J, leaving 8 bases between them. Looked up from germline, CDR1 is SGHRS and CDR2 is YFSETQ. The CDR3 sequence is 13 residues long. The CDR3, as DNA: TGCGCCAGCAGCTTACTAATTGCAGATACGCAGTATTTT. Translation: CASSLLIADTQYF.

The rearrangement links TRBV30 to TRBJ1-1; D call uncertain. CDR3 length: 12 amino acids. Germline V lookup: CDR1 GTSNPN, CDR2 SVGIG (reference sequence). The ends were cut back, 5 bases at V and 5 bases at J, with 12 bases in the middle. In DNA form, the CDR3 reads TGTGCCTGGGCCGGGGATGGGACTGAAGCTTTCTTT. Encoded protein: CAWAGDGTEAFF.

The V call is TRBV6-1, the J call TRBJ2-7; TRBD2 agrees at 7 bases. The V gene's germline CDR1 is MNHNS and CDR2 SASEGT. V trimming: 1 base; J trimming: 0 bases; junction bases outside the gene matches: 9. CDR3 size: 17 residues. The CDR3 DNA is TGTGCCAGCAGTGAAGAGGTTTGGCGGGAGAGCTCCTACGAGCAGTACGTC. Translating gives CASSEEVWRESSYEQYV.

This CDR3 is CASSPASGSSYEQYF. The CDR3 region has the DNA TGTGCCAGCAGCCCAGCCTCGGGGAGCTCCTACGAGCAGTACTTC. The chain is built from TRBV5-4 and TRBJ2-7, with D maybe TRBD2 (5 bases). This CDR3 region has 15 residues. V lost 4 bases to trimming and J lost 0 bases, with 14 bases between them. From germline, CDR1 is SGHNT and CDR2 YYREEE (reference sequence).

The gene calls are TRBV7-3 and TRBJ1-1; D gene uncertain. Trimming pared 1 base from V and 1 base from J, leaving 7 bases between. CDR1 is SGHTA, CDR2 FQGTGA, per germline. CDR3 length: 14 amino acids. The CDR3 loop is CASSLRPGNTEAFF. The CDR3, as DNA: TGTGCCAGCAGCTTAAGGCCGGGGAACACTGAAGCTTTCTTT.

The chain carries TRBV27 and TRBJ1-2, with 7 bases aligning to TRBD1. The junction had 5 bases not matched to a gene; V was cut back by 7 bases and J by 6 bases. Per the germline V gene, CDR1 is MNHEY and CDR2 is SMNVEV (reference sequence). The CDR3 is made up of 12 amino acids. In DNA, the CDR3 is TGTGCCAGCATGGGGACAGTCGATGGCTACACCTTC. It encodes CASMGTVDGYTF.

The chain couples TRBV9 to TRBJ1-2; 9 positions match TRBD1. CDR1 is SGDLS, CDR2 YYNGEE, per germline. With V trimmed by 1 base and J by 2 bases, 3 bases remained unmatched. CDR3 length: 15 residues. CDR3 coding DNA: TGTGCCAGCAGCGTATGGGACAGGGAGAACTATGGCTACACCTTC. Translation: CASSVWDRENYGYTF.

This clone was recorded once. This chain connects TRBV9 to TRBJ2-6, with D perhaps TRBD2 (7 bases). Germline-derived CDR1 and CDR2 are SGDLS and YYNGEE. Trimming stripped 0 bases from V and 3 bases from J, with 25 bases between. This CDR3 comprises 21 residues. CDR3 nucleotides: TGTGCCAGCAGCGTAGATCCCCTGGGGGGGCAGGGGAAGGTTGGGGCCAACGTCCTGACTTTC. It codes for CASSVDPLGGQGKVGANVLTF. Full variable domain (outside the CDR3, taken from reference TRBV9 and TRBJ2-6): DSGVTQTPKHLITATGQRVTLRCSPRSGDLSVYWYQQSLDQGLQFLIQYYNGEERAKGNILERFSAQQFPDLHSELNLSSLELGDSALYFCASSVDPLGGQGKVGANVLTFGAGSRLTVL.

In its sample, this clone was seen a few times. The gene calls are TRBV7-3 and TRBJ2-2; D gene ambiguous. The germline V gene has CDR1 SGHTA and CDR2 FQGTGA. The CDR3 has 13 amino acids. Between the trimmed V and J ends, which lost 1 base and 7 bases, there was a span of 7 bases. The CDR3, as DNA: TGTGCCAGCAGCTTAATCGTTTTCGGGGAGCTGTTTTTT. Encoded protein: CASSLIVFGELFF.

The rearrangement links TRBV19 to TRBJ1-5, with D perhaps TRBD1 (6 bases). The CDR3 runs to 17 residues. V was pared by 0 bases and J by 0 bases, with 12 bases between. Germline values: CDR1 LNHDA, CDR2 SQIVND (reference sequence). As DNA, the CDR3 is TGTGCCAGTAGTATAGACGACACAGGGATTAGCAATCAGCCCCAGCATTTT. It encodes CASSIDDTGISNQPQHF. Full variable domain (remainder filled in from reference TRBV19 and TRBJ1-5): DGGITQSPKYLFRKEGQNVTLSCEQNLNHDAMYWYRQDPGQGLRLIYYSQIVNDFQKGDIAEGYSVSREKKESFPLTVTSAQKNPTAFYLCASSIDDTGISNQPQHFGDGTRLSIL.

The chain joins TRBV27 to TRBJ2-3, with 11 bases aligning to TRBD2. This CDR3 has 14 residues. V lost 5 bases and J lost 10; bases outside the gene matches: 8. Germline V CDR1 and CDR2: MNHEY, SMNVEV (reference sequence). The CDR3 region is CASSQLGTSGAQYF. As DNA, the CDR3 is TGTGCCAGCAGTCAACTAGGGACTAGCGGAGCGCAGTATTTT.

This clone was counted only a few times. CDR3 DNA sequence: TGCAGCGTCGCCAGGGTCCTGAACACTGAAGCTTTCTTT. Protein product: CSVARVLNTEAFF. This sequence joins TRBV29-1 and TRBJ1-1, with a possible D match to TRBD1 (5 bases). There are 13 residues in the CDR3. From germline, CDR1 is SQVTM and CDR2 ANQGSEA. With 6 bases removed from V and 0 bases from J, the gap between germline ends came to 11 bases.

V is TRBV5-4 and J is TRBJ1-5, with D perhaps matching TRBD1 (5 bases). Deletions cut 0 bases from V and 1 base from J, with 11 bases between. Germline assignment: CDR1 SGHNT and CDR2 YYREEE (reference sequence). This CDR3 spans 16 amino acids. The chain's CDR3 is CASSLGGQASNQPQHF. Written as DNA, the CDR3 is TGTGCCAGCAGCTTGGGGGGCCAGGCCAGCAATCAGCCCCAGCATTTT.

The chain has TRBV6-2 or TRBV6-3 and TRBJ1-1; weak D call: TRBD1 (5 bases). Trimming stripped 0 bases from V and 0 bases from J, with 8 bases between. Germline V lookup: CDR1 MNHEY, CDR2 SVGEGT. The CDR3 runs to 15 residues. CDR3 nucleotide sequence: TGTGCCAGCAGTTACTCGCAGGGTATGAACACTGAAGCTTTCTTT. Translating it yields CASSYSQGMNTEAFF.

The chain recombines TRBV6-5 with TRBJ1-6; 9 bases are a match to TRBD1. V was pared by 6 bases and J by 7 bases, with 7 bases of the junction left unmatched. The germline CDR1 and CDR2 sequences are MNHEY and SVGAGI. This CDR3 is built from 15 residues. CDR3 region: CASSTTGGANSPLHF. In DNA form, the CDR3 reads TGTGCCAGCAGCACGACAGGGGGAGCCAATTCACCCCTCCACTTT.

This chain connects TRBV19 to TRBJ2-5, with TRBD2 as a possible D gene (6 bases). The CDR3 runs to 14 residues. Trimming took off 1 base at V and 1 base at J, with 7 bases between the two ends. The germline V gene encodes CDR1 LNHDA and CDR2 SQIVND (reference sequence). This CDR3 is CASSIAGAQETQYF. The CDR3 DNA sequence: TGTGCCAGTAGTATAGCGGGAGCCCAAGAGACCCAGTACTTC.

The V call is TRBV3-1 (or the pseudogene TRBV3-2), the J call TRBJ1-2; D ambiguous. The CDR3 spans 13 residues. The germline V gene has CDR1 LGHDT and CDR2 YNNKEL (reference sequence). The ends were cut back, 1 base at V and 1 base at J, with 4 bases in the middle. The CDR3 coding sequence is TGTGCCAGCAGCCAAGCTCTTAACTATGGCTACACCTTC. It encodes CASSQALNYGYTF.

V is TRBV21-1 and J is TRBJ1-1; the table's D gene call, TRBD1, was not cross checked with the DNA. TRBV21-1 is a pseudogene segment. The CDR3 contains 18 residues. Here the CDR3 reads CASSKVGPKRTGSAEAFF. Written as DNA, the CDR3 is TGTGCCAGCAGCAAAGTAGGGCCGAAGCGGACAGGGTCCGCTGAAGCTTTCTTT.

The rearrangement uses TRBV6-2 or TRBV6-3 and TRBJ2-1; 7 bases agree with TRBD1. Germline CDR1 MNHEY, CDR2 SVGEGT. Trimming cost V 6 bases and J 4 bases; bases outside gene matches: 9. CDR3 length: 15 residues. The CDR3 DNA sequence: TGTGCCAGCAGCCTCCAGGGACAGTTTTACAATGAGCAGTTCTTC. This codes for CASSLQGQFYNEQFF.

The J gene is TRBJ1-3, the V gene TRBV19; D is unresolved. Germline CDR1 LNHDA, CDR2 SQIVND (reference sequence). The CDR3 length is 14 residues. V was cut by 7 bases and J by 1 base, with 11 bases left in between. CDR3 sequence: CASTIGRSGNTIYF. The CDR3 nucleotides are TGTGCCAGTACCATTGGTCGGTCTGGAAACACCATATATTTT.

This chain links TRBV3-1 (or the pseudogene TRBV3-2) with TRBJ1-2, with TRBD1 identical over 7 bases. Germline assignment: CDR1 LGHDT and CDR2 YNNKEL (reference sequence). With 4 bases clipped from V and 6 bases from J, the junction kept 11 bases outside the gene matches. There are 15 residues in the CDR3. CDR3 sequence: CASSLRDSPGDGYTF. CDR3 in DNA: TGTGCCAGCAGCCTACGGGACAGCCCTGGAGATGGCTACACCTTC.

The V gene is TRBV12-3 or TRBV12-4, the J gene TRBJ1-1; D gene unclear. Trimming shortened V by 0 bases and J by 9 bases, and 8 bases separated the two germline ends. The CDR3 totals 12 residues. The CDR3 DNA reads TGTGCCAGCAGTTTAGCGAGGGCCAAAGCTTTCTTT. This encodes CASSLARAKAFF.

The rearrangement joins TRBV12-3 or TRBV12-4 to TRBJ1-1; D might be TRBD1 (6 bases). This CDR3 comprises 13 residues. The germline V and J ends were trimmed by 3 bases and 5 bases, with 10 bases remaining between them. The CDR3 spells CASSLTQGTEAFF. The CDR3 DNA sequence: TGTGCCAGCAGTTTGACCCAGGGGACTGAAGCTTTCTTT.

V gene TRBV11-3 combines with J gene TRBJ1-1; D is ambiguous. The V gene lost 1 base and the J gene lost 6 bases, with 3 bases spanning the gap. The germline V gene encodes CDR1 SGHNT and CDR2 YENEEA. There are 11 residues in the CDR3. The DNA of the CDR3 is TGTGCCAGCAGCTTAGCCTCTGAAGCTTTCTTT. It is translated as CASSLASEAFF.

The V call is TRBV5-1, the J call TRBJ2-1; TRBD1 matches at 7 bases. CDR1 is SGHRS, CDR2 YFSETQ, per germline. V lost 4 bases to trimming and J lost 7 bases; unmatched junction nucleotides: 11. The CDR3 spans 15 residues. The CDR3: CASSIGTVLMNEQFF. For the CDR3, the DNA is TGCGCCAGCAGCATCGGGACAGTCCTCATGAATGAGCAGTTCTTC.

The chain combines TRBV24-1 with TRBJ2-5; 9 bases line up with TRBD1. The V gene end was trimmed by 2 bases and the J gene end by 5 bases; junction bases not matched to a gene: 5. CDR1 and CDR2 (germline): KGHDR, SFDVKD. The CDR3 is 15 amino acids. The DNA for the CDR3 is TGTGCCACCAGTGATTCCGGACAGGGGTGGGAGACCCAGTACTTC. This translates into CATSDSGQGWETQYF.